These T cell receptor beta chains were read from a single sample in a study of T cells in narcolepsy. Some clones are missing from TCRdb's copy, which holds only in-frame ones; the method was immunoSEQ multiplex PCR. Here the sample spans 20,000 to 30,000 clones, roughly 77% being singletons. Sequencing input: memory (CD45RA-) CD4+ T cells from blood. The receptors stem from a human donor in good health. Each CDR3 is given with its conserved first and last residue. The order of the fields is clone size, V gene, J gene, D gene, CDR3 DNA, CDR3 protein. D genes are given only for firm matches. For some rows the clone size is stated as once, few or many, or as a class when expanded; others skip it.

-	TRBV5-4	TRBJ2-3	-	TGTGCCAGCAGCTTGCCCGGACTTCATCGCACAGATACGCAGTATTTT	CASSLPGLHRTDTQYF
-	TRBV5-4	TRBJ2-1	TRBD1	TGTGCCAGCAGCCTAGACAGGGGACCTTACAATGAGCAGTTCTTC	CASSLDRGPYNEQFF
-	TRBV7-9	TRBJ2-7	-	TGTGCCAGCAGCTCAAGCAAGGACACCCCCTACGAGCAGTACTTC	CASSSSKDTPYEQYF
-	TRBV28	TRBJ2-3	-	TGTGCCAGCAGTTTAGTGAGGGATACGCAGTATTTT	CASSLVRDTQYF
-	TRBV2	TRBJ2-4	-	TGTGCCAGCAGAAGAGGGACCTCGAGGGGCATTCAGTACTTC	CASRRGTSRGIQYF
-	TRBV19	TRBJ1-2	-	TGTGCCAGTAGTATTCAGGCGGCTGCTTATGGCTACACCTTC	CASSIQAAAYGYTF
-	TRBV27	TRBJ2-1	TRBD2	TGTGCCAGCAGTTTGCGGGGGGAGCAGTTCTTC	CASSLRGEQFF
-	TRBV7-9	TRBJ1-1	-	TGTGCCAGCAGCTTAGTGGGCAGGCCGACGAAAAGGAACACTGAAGCTTTCTTT	CASSLVGRPTKRNTEAFF
once	TRBV28	TRBJ1-2	-	TGTGCCAGCAGTTTAACCCCCGGGACGGATTATGGCTACACCTTC	CASSLTPGTDYGYTF
-	TRBV11-1	TRBJ1-1	TRBD1	TGTGCCAGCAGCTTAGAGTGGTATAAGGACAGGGTGAACACTGAAGCTTTCTTT	CASSLEWYKDRVNTEAFF
-	TRBV18	TRBJ2-3	-	TGTGCCAGCTCACCAAAAGATACGCAGTATTTT	CASSPKDTQYF